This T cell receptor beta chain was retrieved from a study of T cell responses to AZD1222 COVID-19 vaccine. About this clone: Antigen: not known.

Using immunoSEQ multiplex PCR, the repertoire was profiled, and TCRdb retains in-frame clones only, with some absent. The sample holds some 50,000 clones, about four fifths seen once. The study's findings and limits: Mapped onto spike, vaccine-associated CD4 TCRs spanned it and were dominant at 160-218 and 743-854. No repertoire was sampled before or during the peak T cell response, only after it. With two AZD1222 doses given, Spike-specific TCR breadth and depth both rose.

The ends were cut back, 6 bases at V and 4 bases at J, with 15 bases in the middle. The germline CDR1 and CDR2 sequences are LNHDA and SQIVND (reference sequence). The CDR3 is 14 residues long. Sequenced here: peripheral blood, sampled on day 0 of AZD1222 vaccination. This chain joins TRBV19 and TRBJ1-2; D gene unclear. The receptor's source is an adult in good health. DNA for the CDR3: TGTGCCAGTAGAGACATAGGGAGCGGCTATGGCTACACCTTC. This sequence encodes CASRDIGSGYGYTF.